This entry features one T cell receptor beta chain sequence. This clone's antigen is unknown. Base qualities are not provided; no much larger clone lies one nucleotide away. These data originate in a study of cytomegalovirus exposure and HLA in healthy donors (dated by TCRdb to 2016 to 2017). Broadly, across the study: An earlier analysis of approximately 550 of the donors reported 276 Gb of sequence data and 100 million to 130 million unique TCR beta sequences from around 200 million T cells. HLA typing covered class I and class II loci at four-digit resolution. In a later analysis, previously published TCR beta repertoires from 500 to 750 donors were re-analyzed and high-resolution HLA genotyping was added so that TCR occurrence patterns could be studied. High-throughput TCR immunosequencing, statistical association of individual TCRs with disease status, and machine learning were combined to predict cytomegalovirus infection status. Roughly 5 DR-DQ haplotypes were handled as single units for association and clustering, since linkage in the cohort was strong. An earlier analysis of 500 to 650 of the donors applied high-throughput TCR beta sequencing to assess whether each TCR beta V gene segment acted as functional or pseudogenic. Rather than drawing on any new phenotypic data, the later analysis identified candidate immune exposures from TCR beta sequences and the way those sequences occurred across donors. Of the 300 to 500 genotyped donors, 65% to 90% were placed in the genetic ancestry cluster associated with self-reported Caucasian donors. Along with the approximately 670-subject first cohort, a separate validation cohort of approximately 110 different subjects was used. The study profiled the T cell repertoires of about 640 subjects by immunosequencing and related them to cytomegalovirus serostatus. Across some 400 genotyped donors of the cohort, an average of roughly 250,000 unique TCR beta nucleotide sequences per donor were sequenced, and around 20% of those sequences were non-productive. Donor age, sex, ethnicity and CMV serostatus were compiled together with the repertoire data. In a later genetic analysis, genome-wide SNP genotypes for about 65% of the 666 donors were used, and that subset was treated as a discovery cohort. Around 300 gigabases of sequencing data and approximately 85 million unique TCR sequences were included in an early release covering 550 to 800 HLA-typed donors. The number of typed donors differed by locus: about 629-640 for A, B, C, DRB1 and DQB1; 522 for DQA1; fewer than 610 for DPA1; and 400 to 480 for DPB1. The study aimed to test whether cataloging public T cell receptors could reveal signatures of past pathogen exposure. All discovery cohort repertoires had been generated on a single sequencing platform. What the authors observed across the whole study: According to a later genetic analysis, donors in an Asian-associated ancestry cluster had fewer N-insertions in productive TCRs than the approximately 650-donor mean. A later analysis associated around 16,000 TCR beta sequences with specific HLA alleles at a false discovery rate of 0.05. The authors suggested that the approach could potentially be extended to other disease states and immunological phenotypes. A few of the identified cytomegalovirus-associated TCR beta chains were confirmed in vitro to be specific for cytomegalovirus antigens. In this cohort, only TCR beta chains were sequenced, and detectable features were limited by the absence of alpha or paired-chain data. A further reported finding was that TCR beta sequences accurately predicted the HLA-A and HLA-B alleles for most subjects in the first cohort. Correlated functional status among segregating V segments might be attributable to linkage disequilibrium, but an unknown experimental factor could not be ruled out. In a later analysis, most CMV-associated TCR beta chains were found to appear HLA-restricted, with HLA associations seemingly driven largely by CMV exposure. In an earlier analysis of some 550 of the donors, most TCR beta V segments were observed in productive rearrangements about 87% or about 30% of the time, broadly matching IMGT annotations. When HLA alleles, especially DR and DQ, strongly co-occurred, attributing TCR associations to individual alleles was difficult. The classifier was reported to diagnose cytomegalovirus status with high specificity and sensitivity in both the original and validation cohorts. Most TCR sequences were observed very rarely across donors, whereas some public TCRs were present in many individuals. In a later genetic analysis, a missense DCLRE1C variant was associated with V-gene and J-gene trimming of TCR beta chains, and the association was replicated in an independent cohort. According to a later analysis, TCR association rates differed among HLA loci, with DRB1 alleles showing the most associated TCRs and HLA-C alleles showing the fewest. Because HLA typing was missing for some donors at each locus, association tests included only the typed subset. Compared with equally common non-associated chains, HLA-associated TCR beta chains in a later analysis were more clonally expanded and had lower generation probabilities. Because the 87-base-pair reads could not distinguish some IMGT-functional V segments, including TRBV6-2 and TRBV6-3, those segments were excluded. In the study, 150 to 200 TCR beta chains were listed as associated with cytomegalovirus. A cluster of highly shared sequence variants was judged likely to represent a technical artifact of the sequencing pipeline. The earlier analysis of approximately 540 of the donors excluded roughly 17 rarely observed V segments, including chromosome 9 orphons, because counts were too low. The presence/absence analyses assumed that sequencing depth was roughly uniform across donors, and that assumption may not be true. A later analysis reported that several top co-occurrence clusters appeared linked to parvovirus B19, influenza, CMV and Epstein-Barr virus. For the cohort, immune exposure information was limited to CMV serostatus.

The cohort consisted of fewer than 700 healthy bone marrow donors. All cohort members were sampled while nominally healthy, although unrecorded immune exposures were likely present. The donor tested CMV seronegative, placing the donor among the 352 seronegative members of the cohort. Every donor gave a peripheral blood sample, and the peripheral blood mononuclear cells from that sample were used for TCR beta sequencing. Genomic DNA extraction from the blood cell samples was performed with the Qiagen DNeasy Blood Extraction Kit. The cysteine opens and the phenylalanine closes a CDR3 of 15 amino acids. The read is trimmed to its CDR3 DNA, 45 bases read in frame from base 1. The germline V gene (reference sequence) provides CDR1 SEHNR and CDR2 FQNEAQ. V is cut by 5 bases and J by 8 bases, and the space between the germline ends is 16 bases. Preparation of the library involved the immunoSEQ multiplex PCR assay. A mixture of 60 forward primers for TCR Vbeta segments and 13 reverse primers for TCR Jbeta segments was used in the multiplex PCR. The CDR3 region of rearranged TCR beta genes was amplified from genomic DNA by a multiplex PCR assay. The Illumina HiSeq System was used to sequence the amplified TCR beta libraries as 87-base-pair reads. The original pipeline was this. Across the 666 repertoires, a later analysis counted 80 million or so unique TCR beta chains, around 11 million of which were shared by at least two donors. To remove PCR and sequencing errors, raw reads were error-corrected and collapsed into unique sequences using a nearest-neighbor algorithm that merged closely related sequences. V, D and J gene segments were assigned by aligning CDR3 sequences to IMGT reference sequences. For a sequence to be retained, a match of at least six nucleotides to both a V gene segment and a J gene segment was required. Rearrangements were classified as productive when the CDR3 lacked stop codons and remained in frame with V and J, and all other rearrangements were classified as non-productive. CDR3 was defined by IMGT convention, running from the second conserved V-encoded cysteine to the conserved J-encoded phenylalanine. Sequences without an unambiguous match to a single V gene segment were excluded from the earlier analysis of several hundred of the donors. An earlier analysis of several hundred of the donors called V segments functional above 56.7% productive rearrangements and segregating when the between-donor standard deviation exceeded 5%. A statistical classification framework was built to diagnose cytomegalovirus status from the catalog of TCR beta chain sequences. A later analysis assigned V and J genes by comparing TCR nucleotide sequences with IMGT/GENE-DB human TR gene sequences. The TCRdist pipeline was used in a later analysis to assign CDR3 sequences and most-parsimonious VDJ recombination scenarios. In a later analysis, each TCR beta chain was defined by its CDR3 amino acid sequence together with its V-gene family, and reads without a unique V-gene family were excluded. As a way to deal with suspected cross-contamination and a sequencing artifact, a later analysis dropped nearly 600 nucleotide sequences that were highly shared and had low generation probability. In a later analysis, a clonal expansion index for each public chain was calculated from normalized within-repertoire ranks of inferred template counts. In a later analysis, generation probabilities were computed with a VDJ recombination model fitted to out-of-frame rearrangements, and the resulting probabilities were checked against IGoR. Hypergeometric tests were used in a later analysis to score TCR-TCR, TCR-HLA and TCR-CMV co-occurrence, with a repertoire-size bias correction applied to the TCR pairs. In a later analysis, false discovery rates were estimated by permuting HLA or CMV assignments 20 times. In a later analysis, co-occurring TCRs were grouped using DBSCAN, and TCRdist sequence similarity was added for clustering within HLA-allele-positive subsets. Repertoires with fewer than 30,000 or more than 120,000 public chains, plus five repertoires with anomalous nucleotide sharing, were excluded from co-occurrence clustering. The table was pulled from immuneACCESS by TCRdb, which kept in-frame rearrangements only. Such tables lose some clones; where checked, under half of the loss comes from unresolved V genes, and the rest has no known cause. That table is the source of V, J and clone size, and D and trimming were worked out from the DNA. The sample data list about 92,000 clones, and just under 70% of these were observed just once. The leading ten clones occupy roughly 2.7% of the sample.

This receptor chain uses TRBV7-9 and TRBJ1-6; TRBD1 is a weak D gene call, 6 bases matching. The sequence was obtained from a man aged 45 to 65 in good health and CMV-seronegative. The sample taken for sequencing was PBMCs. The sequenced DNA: TGTGCCAGCAGCAACCCACAGGGTATCCATTCACCCCTCCACTTT. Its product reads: CASSNPQGIHSPLHF.